One and the same sample provided the 17 T cell receptor beta chains below, sequenced in a study of a mutant IDH1 vaccine in newly diagnosed glioma (dated by TCRdb to about 2021). The method was the immunoSEQ multiplex PCR assay. TCRdb took over this immuneACCESS table, retaining in-frame rearrangements with V and J assigned. Such tables are incomplete; in checked studies, under half of the missing clones stem from an unresolved V gene, and the remainder is unexplained. Present in this sample are 85,000 to 100,000 clones, around four fifths of which were seen just once. The ten most abundant clones make up approximately 7.9% of the sample. What the time point label conveys for this sample: baseline, week 1 (first vaccination visit). Per the publication, the treatment or condition label means: pre-vaccination baseline after standard-of-care therapy. The sample was PBMCs, taken from a glioma patient treated with radiotherapy, temozolomide or both. Receptors originate from a man aged 40-50 years with glioma.

The chain has TRBV11-2 and TRBJ1-4, with D possibly TRBD1 on 6 matching bases. Germline CDR1 reads SGHAT; CDR2 reads FQNNGV. V lost 3 bases and J 2 bases, leaving 10 bases between the germline ends. The CDR3 covers 15 residues. The DNA of the CDR3 is TGTGCCAGCAGCTTCTGGGGGCGTACTAATGAAAAACTGTTTTTT. Encoded protein: CASSFWGRTNEKLFF.

The chain employs TRBV12-1 and TRBJ2-1; the table gives TRBD2 as D, unverified against the DNA. TRBV12-1 is listed as a pseudogene. CDR3 size: 13 residues. The DNA of the CDR3 is TGTGCCAGCAGCTTTGTTTGGCCGGAGTCGCAGTTCTTC. Translating gives CASSFVWPESQFF.

The rearrangement links TRBV30 to TRBJ2-7; no firm D call. The germline V gene encodes CDR1 GTSNPN and CDR2 SVGIG (reference sequence). V lost 5 bases, J lost 2 bases, and 7 bases lay in between. The CDR3 runs 11 residues. DNA for the CDR3: TGTGCCTGGGGTGCCACCTACGAGCAGTACTTC. This gives the protein CAWGATYEQYF.

The rearrangement joins TRBV6-6 to TRBJ1-4, with TRBD1 matching over 9 bases. V was clipped by 6 bases and J by 5 bases; unmatched bases: 7. From germline, CDR1 is MNHNY and CDR2 SVGAGI (reference sequence). The CDR3 contains 15 residues. Here the CDR3 DNA reads TGTGCCAGCAGCCCTGGACAGGGGCAGAATGAAAAACTGTTTTTT. This codes for CASSPGQGQNEKLFF.

The chain combines TRBV6-5 with TRBJ2-1; 10 bases are shared with TRBD1. After removal of 5 bases from V and 4 bases from J, the junction contained 5 bases not matched to a gene. The germline V gene encodes CDR1 MNHEY and CDR2 SVGAGI. There are 15 residues in the CDR3. The CDR3 region is CASSPGTGVYNEQFF. CDR3 bases: TGTGCCAGCAGTCCCGGGACAGGGGTATACAATGAGCAGTTCTTC.

The chain is built from TRBV7-8 and TRBJ2-3; tentatively, D is TRBD1 or TRBD2 (6 bases each). Trimming pared 1 base from V and 0 bases from J, leaving 11 bases between. The CDR3 is 16 amino acids. The germline V gene encodes CDR1 SGHVS and CDR2 FQNEAQ. The CDR3 DNA sequence: TGTGCCAGCAGCTTAGATTGGGGGGCCAGCACAGATACGCAGTATTTT. Protein: CASSLDWGASTDTQYF.

This chain joins TRBV7-8 and TRBJ1-3, with unresolved D. The V and J ends lost 6 bases and 4 bases respectively, with 13 bases between them. Per the germline V gene, CDR1 is SGHVS and CDR2 is FQNEAQ. This CDR3 contains 14 residues. The CDR3 coding sequence is TGTGCCAGCAGGCCCTTGGGAGGCGGAAACACCATATATTTT. Residues: CASRPLGGGNTIYF.

This chain uses TRBV27 with TRBJ2-2; TRBD1 aligns across 7 bases. The CDR3 is made up of 16 amino acids. The V segment lost 3 bases and the J segment 1 base; nucleotides outside the gene matches: 5. Looked up from germline, CDR1 is MNHEY and CDR2 is SMNVEV (reference sequence). The CDR3 is CASSFHRTGNTGELFF. Written as DNA, the CDR3 is TGTGCCAGCAGTTTCCATAGGACAGGGAACACCGGGGAGCTGTTTTTT.

For the CDR3, the DNA is TGTGCCAGCAGCCTGGGAACCGGTTCAGGTCACTACGAGCAGTACTTC. Translated: CASSLGTGSGHYEQYF. This chain uses TRBV14 with TRBJ2-7; no firm D call. Trimming shortened V by 4 bases and J by 3 bases, and 19 bases separated the two germline ends. This CDR3 has 16 residues. Germline values: CDR1 SGHDN, CDR2 FVKESK.

The rearrangement uses TRBV19 and TRBJ2-4; D may be TRBD1 (6 bases). V lost 5 bases, J lost 4 bases, and 15 bases lay in between. The length of the CDR3 is 15 residues. CDR1 and CDR2 (germline): LNHDA, SQIVND (reference sequence). The CDR3 DNA is TGTGCCAGTAGTCTCCAGACAGGCCCGAAAAACATTCAGTACTTC. Translating gives CASSLQTGPKNIQYF.

This chain links TRBV10-1 with TRBJ2-3; 8 bases match TRBD2. This CDR3 spans 17 amino acids. The germline CDR1 and CDR2 sequences are WNHNN and SYGVQD (reference sequence). V trimming: 4 bases; J trimming: 2 bases; junction bases outside the gene matches: 11. The CDR3 spells CASSGRRSGGPTDTQYF. Written as DNA, the CDR3 is TGCGCCAGCAGTGGGAGAAGGAGCGGGGGCCCCACAGATACGCAGTATTTT.

This clone was found once. The chain joins TRBV7-2 to TRBJ2-3, with 12 positions matching TRBD2. Germline CDR1 reads SGHTA; CDR2 reads FQGNSA. Trimming removed 4 bases from V and 5 bases from J; junction bases left unmatched: 7. The CDR3 runs to 16 residues. The chain's CDR3 is CASSSSGRASGDTQYF. CDR3 nucleotides: TGTGCCAGCAGCTCTAGCGGGAGGGCCTCCGGAGATACGCAGTATTTT.

The chain is built from TRBV19 and TRBJ1-1; D gene ambiguous. V was pared by 7 bases and J by 1 base, with 13 bases between. The germline V gene encodes CDR1 LNHDA and CDR2 SQIVND (reference sequence). The CDR3 has 14 amino acids. Here the CDR3 DNA reads TGTGCCAGTATTAATCGGCGAGAGAACACTGAAGCTTTCTTT. This codes for CASINRRENTEAFF.

This clone was observed a few times. The chain carries TRBV6-6 and TRBJ1-5, with no clear D. V was shortened by 5 bases and J by 1 base, with 6 bases between the two germline ends. CDR3 size: 13 residues. From germline, CDR1 is MNHNY and CDR2 SVGAGI (reference sequence). The DNA for the CDR3 is TGTGCCAGCAGTCACACGAGCAATCAGCCCCAGCATTTT. Its protein is CASSHTSNQPQHF.

The chain recombines TRBV19 with TRBJ2-3; 7 positions match TRBD1. V shed 5 bases and J 2 bases; nucleotides not matched to a gene: 13. The germline V gene encodes CDR1 LNHDA and CDR2 SQIVND (reference sequence). The length of the CDR3 is 17 residues. The CDR3 protein is CASSGFRMGQFTDTQYF. In nucleotides, the CDR3 is TGTGCCAGTAGTGGGTTTAGAATGGGACAGTTCACAGATACGCAGTATTTT.

The V gene is TRBV5-6, the J gene TRBJ2-1, with 7 bases that match TRBD1. CDR3 length equals 15 residues. Trimming took 0 bases from V and 7 from J; bases not matched to a gene: 7. Germline CDR1 is SGHDT and CDR2 is YYEEEE. CDR3: CASSLVWTGSNEQFF. The CDR3 coding sequence is TGTGCCAGCAGCTTGGTATGGACAGGTTCTAATGAGCAGTTCTTC. The whole variable domain, remainder taken from reference TRBV5-6 and TRBJ2-1, is DAGVTQSPTHLIKTRGQQVTLRCSPKSGHDTVSWYQQALGQGPQFIFQYYEEEERQRGNFPDRFSGHQFPNYSSELNVNALLLGDSALYLCASSLVWTGSNEQFFGPGTRLTVL.

This rearrangement joins TRBV28 to TRBJ1-5; possible D gene TRBD1, 5 bases. Germline V gene lookup returns CDR1 MDHEN and CDR2 SYDVKM. The CDR3 runs to 15 residues. The V gene lost 3 bases and the J gene lost 4 bases, with 13 bases spanning the gap. The CDR3 spells CASSLGGVRNQPQHF. CDR3 in DNA: TGTGCCAGCAGTTTGGGAGGGGTCAGAAATCAGCCCCAGCATTTT.